This T cell receptor (beta chain) was profiled in a study of T cell responses to AZD1222 COVID-19 vaccine. Germline lookup yields CDR1 LGHDT and CDR2 YNNKEL (reference sequence). The CDR3 is 14 amino acids. V lost 6 bases to trimming and J lost 2 bases; unmatched junction nucleotides: 5. Method: immunoSEQ multiplex PCR; TCRdb's copy keeps in-frame clones and lacks some. Altogether under 250,000 clones are present, roughly 91% being singletons, with the ten largest covering around 1%. Study results and limitations: Spike-spanning, vaccine-associated CD4 TCRs were dominant at 160-218 and 743-854. The reported proportion of spike-specific TCRs targeting unmutated variant regions was nearly half. Baseline testing showed seropositivity in only a handful of AZD1222 recipients. Repertoire collection took place solely once the T cell response had peaked.

In this sample, this clone turned up once. What it recognizes is unknown. The receptor's source is an adult in good health. The rearrangement uses TRBV3-1 (or the pseudogene TRBV3-2) and TRBJ1-1; TRBD1 matches 8 bases. Sequenced here: peripheral blood, sampled on day 0 of MenACWY control vaccination. CDR3 loop: CASRTTGVNTEAFF. The CDR3 nucleotides read TGTGCCAGCAGGACGACAGGGGTAAACACTGAAGCTTTCTTT.